This is a list of T cell receptor beta chains from one sample in a study of patients and donors after allogeneic stem cell transplantation. TCRdb recomputed calls from the RT-PCR reads with MiXCR, one row per CDR3 protein. The table has tens of thousands of distinct CDR3 sequences, about 48% seen once. The sample consisted of blood, either unsorted or a sorted T cell fraction (not recorded which). All receptors come from a human donor who was either an allogeneic HSCT recipient or a stem cell or donor lymphocyte infusion donor (not recorded which). It is not recorded whose cells these are; they may come from a transplant donor. Both conserved end residues are part of each CDR3. The order of the fields is D gene, clone size, V gene, J gene, CDR3 length, CDR3 protein, CDR3 DNA. D genes are given only for firm matches. The size of a clone is reported for some rows only, either as once, few or many, or as a class for expanded clones.

d_call: .; clone_size: few; v_call: TRBV12-3/TRBV12-4; j_call: TRBJ1-5; cdr3_length: 14; cdr3_aa: CASSRSSPSQPQHF; cdr3_nt: TGTGCCAGCAGCCGTAGTTCCCCCTCCCAGCCCCAGCATTTT
d_call: TRBD1; clone_size: .; v_call: TRBV11-3; j_call: TRBJ1-1; cdr3_length: 17; cdr3_aa: CASSQVPGTGGGTEAFF; cdr3_nt: TGTGCCAGCAGCCAGGTTCCGGGGACAGGGGGTGGCACTGAAGCTTTCTTT
d_call: .; clone_size: .; v_call: TRBV4-1; j_call: TRBJ1-2; cdr3_length: 14; cdr3_aa: CASSQASTNYGYTF; cdr3_nt: TGCGCCAGCAGCCAAGCTTCGACCAACTATGGCTACACCTTC
d_call: .; clone_size: .; v_call: TRBV25-1; j_call: TRBJ1-4; cdr3_length: 15; cdr3_aa: CASSSPDRVNEKLFF; cdr3_nt: TGTGCCAGCAGTTCCCCGGACCGGGTTAATGAAAAACTGTTTTTT
d_call: TRBD1; clone_size: .; v_call: TRBV6-5; j_call: TRBJ2-3; cdr3_length: 15; cdr3_aa: CASTQTGGSTDTQYF; cdr3_nt: TGTGCCAGCACTCAGACAGGGGGATCCACAGATACGCAGTATTTT
d_call: .; clone_size: .; v_call: TRBV28; j_call: TRBJ1-1; cdr3_length: 12; cdr3_aa: CASGVGNTEAFF; cdr3_nt: TGTGCCAGCGGTGTCGGGAACACTGAAGCTTTCTTT
d_call: .; clone_size: .; v_call: TRBV7-9; j_call: TRBJ1-3; cdr3_length: 16; cdr3_aa: CASSLGDPSSGNTIYF; cdr3_nt: TGTGCCAGCAGCTTAGGCGACCCGAGCTCTGGAAACACCATATATTTT
d_call: TRBD1; clone_size: few; v_call: TRBV5-5; j_call: TRBJ1-4; cdr3_length: 15; cdr3_aa: CASSNTGQRNEKLFF; cdr3_nt: TGTGCCAGCAGCAACACGGGACAGCGAAATGAAAAACTGTTTTTT
d_call: .; clone_size: once; v_call: TRBV20-1; j_call: TRBJ1-5; cdr3_length: 12; cdr3_aa: CSAIGGDQPQHF; cdr3_nt: TGCAGTGCCATCGGGGGCGATCAGCCCCAGCATTTT
d_call: .; clone_size: few; v_call: TRBV5-1; j_call: TRBJ1-1; cdr3_length: 12; cdr3_aa: CASSLVGDEAFF; cdr3_nt: TGCGCCAGCAGCTTGGTGGGTGATGAAGCTTTCTTT
d_call: .; clone_size: once; v_call: TRBV18; j_call: TRBJ1-3; cdr3_length: 18; cdr3_aa: CASSPGAPARFAGNTIYF; cdr3_nt: TGTGCCAGCTCACCGGGGGCCCCCGCAAGATTCGCTGGAAACACCATATATTTT
d_call: .; clone_size: .; v_call: TRBV21-1; j_call: TRBJ2-7; cdr3_length: 18; cdr3_aa: CASSEPKAGRLYYYEQYF; cdr3_nt: TGTGCCAGCAGCGAGCCTAAGGCGGGCAGGTTATACTACTACGAGCAGTACTTC
d_call: .; clone_size: .; v_call: TRBV7-6; j_call: TRBJ1-5; cdr3_length: 14; cdr3_aa: CASSLGSGERPQHF; cdr3_nt: TGTGCCAGCAGCTTAGGTTCGGGTGAGAGGCCCCAGCATTTT
d_call: .; clone_size: .; v_call: TRBV6-5; j_call: TRBJ1-2; cdr3_length: 12; cdr3_aa: CASRGGFSGYTF; cdr3_nt: TGTGCCAGCAGGGGAGGGTTTTCAGGCTACACCTTC
d_call: .; clone_size: few; v_call: TRBV19; j_call: TRBJ1-5; cdr3_length: 16; cdr3_aa: CASSIRGHDSNQPQHF; cdr3_nt: TGTGCCAGTAGTATAAGGGGACACGATAGCAATCAGCCCCAGCATTTT
d_call: TRBD1; clone_size: few; v_call: TRBV11-2; j_call: TRBJ1-1; cdr3_length: 16; cdr3_aa: CASSWGQVFEWTEAFF; cdr3_nt: TGTGCCAGCAGCTGGGGACAGGTATTCGAGTGGACTGAAGCTTTCTTT
d_call: TRBD1; clone_size: .; v_call: TRBV10-3; j_call: TRBJ1-1; cdr3_length: 14; cdr3_aa: CAIRGQIMNTEAFF; cdr3_nt: TGTGCCATCAGGGGACAGATAATGAACACTGAAGCTTTCTTT
d_call: .; clone_size: .; v_call: TRBV10-2; j_call: TRBJ1-1; cdr3_length: 15; cdr3_aa: CASSESNEGDTEAFF; cdr3_nt: TGCGCCAGCAGTGAGTCGAACGAAGGGGACACTGAAGCTTTCTTT
d_call: .; clone_size: few; v_call: TRBV5-1; j_call: TRBJ1-5; cdr3_length: 15; cdr3_aa: CASSMNGQPGQPQHF; cdr3_nt: TGCGCCAGCAGCATGAACGGGCAGCCCGGTCAGCCCCAGCATTTT
d_call: .; clone_size: .; v_call: TRBV14; j_call: TRBJ2-3; cdr3_length: 16; cdr3_aa: CASSQGPSLSTDTQYF; cdr3_nt: TGTGCCAGCAGCCAAGGACCCTCCTTGAGCACAGATACGCAGTATTTT
d_call: TRBD2; clone_size: .; v_call: TRBV28; j_call: TRBJ2-4; cdr3_length: 15; cdr3_aa: CASTLSGLAKNIQYF; cdr3_nt: TGTGCCAGCACTCTTAGCGGGCTAGCCAAAAACATTCAGTACTTC
d_call: TRBD1; clone_size: many; v_call: TRBV7-6; j_call: TRBJ1-1; cdr3_length: 16; cdr3_aa: CASSLSRTGGVSEAFF; cdr3_nt: TGTGCCAGCAGCTTATCTAGGACAGGGGGCGTCTCTGAAGCTTTCTTT
d_call: .; clone_size: few; v_call: TRBV9; j_call: TRBJ2-3; cdr3_length: 18; cdr3_aa: CASSFGKGLTNPTDTQYF; cdr3_nt: TGTGCCAGCAGCTTTGGGAAGGGGTTGACCAACCCCACAGATACGCAGTATTTT
d_call: .; clone_size: .; v_call: TRBV7-2; j_call: TRBJ1-5; cdr3_length: 16; cdr3_aa: CASSGNGQLGNQPQHF; cdr3_nt: TGTGCCAGCAGCGGAAACGGACAGTTGGGTAATCAGCCCCAGCATTTT
d_call: .; clone_size: .; v_call: TRBV9; j_call: TRBJ2-7; cdr3_length: 17; cdr3_aa: CASSVASGTAYSYEQYF; cdr3_nt: TGTGCCAGCAGCGTAGCTTCGGGGACGGCCTACTCCTACGAGCAGTACTTC
d_call: .; clone_size: .; v_call: TRBV2; j_call: TRBJ1-1; cdr3_length: 14; cdr3_aa: CASSGRQGWTEAFF; cdr3_nt: TGTGCCAGCAGTGGGAGGCAGGGGTGGACTGAAGCTTTCTTT
d_call: .; clone_size: .; v_call: TRBV6-5; j_call: TRBJ1-4; cdr3_length: 16; cdr3_aa: CASSLNAGKINEKLFF; cdr3_nt: TGTGCCAGCAGCCTAAACGCCGGGAAGATAAATGAAAAACTGTTTTTT
d_call: .; clone_size: .; v_call: TRBV7-2; j_call: TRBJ1-1; cdr3_length: 15; cdr3_aa: CASSLDKVANTEAFF; cdr3_nt: TGTGCCAGCAGCTTAGATAAGGTCGCGAACACTGAAGCTTTCTTT
d_call: .; clone_size: .; v_call: TRBV28; j_call: TRBJ1-2; cdr3_length: 15; cdr3_aa: CASSLFREGNYGYTF; cdr3_nt: TGTGCCAGCAGTTTATTCAGGGAAGGAAACTATGGCTACACCTTC
d_call: .; clone_size: few; v_call: TRBV7-9; j_call: TRBJ1-5; cdr3_length: 15; cdr3_aa: CASSPRGDGNQPQHF; cdr3_nt: TGTGCCAGCAGCCCCAGGGGTGACGGAAATCAGCCCCAGCATTTT
d_call: TRBD2; clone_size: .; v_call: TRBV9; j_call: TRBJ2-1; cdr3_length: 16; cdr3_aa: CASSVAGLADYNEQFF; cdr3_nt: TGTGCCAGCAGCGTAGCTGGACTAGCGGACTACAATGAGCAGTTCTTC
d_call: TRBD1; clone_size: .; v_call: TRBV29-1; j_call: TRBJ1-2; cdr3_length: 14; cdr3_aa: CSALGGQGTYGYTF; cdr3_nt: TGCAGCGCCCTGGGGGGACAGGGGACCTATGGCTACACCTTC
d_call: TRBD1; clone_size: few; v_call: TRBV25-1; j_call: TRBJ1-6; cdr3_length: 14; cdr3_aa: CASRRTGDNSPLHF; cdr3_nt: TGTGCCAGCAGACGGACAGGGGATAATTCACCCCTCCACTTT
d_call: .; clone_size: .; v_call: TRBV3-1; j_call: TRBJ2-3; cdr3_length: 14; cdr3_aa: CASSWREVSDTQYF; cdr3_nt: TGTGCCAGCAGCTGGAGGGAAGTTTCAGATACGCAGTATTTT
d_call: .; clone_size: few; v_call: TRBV21-1; j_call: TRBJ1-6; cdr3_length: 15; cdr3_aa: CASSKVAGGGSPLHF; cdr3_nt: TGTGCCAGCAGCAAAGTCGCAGGGGGAGGTTCACCCCTCCACTTT
d_call: .; clone_size: .; v_call: TRBV5-1; j_call: TRBJ2-3; cdr3_length: 14; cdr3_aa: CASSWSGAEDTQYF; cdr3_nt: TGCGCCAGCAGCTGGTCGGGGGCAGAAGATACGCAGTATTTT
d_call: .; clone_size: few; v_call: TRBV28; j_call: TRBJ1-5; cdr3_length: 16; cdr3_aa: CASSSSWGSSNQPQHF; cdr3_nt: TGTGCCAGCAGCTCATCGTGGGGCAGTTCCAATCAGCCCCAGCATTTT
d_call: .; clone_size: .; v_call: TRBV20-1; j_call: TRBJ2-7; cdr3_length: 14; cdr3_aa: CSARDLKGYYEQYF; cdr3_nt: TGCAGTGCTAGAGATCTGAAGGGATACTACGAGCAGTACTTC
d_call: .; clone_size: few; v_call: TRBV20-1; j_call: TRBJ1-1; cdr3_length: 10; cdr3_aa: CSAIYTEAFF; cdr3_nt: TGCAGTGCTATCTACACTGAAGCTTTCTTT
d_call: TRBD1; clone_size: .; v_call: TRBV27; j_call: TRBJ1-1; cdr3_length: 14; cdr3_aa: CASRSGQMNTEAFF; cdr3_nt: TGTGCCAGCAGATCGGGACAGATGAACACTGAAGCTTTCTTT
d_call: .; clone_size: .; v_call: TRBV11-3; j_call: TRBJ2-1; cdr3_length: 13; cdr3_aa: CASSSWRKDEQFF; cdr3_nt: TGTGCCAGCAGCTCCTGGAGGAAGGATGAGCAGTTCTTC
d_call: .; clone_size: .; v_call: TRBV28; j_call: TRBJ1-2; cdr3_length: 13; cdr3_aa: CASMSGDNYGYTF; cdr3_nt: TGTGCCAGCATGTCGGGAGATAACTATGGCTACACCTTC
d_call: .; clone_size: .; v_call: TRBV20-1; j_call: TRBJ2-1; cdr3_length: 17; cdr3_aa: CSASIPQTGQKNNEQFF; cdr3_nt: TGCAGTGCTAGCATACCTCAGACAGGACAGAAAAACAATGAGCAGTTCTTC
d_call: .; clone_size: few; v_call: TRBV29-1; j_call: TRBJ1-1; cdr3_length: 13; cdr3_aa: CSVGHTPNTEAFF; cdr3_nt: TGCAGCGTTGGGCACACCCCGAACACTGAAGCTTTCTTT
d_call: .; clone_size: few; v_call: TRBV7-2; j_call: TRBJ1-2; cdr3_length: 15; cdr3_aa: CASSFQEGISYGYTF; cdr3_nt: TGTGCCAGCAGCTTCCAGGAAGGTATTAGCTATGGCTACACCTTC
d_call: TRBD1; clone_size: .; v_call: TRBV20-1; j_call: TRBJ2-2; cdr3_length: 15; cdr3_aa: CSARVRTGDTGELFF; cdr3_nt: TGCAGTGCTAGAGTGAGGACAGGGGACACCGGGGAGCTGTTTTTT
d_call: .; clone_size: .; v_call: TRBV29-1; j_call: TRBJ1-1; cdr3_length: 12; cdr3_aa: CSVGDYYTEAFF; cdr3_nt: TGCAGCGTTGGGGACTATTACACTGAAGCTTTCTTT